These 15 T cell receptor beta chains were sequenced from one sample in a study of immune characterization of retroperitoneal liposarcoma (dated 2019 in TCRdb). The library was built by means of PCR. The reads were generated on a NextSeq 500. TCRdb reran the public reads through fastp at Q25 and MiXCR, keeping productive beta chains. When rows share a CDR3 protein, they turn into one entry using the most common DNA and genes. Here the sample has 10,000 to 12,000 distinct CDR3 sequences; 28% occur a single time. Approximately 8.5% of the sample is in the top ten clones. Input material: tumor tissue. These receptors were obtained from a male donor with retroperitoneal liposarcoma.

The chain is built from TRBV6-6 and TRBJ1-1; D unclear. CDR3 size: 14 residues. Trimming cost V 2 bases and J 5 bases, with 12 bases left between them. Germline assignment: CDR1 MNHNY and CDR2 SVGAGI (reference sequence). In DNA, the CDR3 is TGTGCCAGCAGTTACACGGTCAGAAGAACTGAAGCTTTCTTT. Translating gives CASSYTVRRTEAFF.

The V gene is TRBV7-2, the J gene TRBJ1-6; D might be TRBD1 (5 bases). The CDR3 runs 14 residues. Trimming removed 3 bases at V and 10 bases at J, with 13 bases between. Germline V gene sequence: CDR1 SGHTA, CDR2 FQGNSA. The CDR3 spells CASSFDQGGSPLHF. The CDR3 coding sequence is TGTGCCAGCAGCTTCGATCAGGGTGGGTCACCCCTCCACTTT.

Within the sample, this clonotype is medium-sized (0.01 to 0.1%). J is TRBJ2-5 and V is TRBV12-5; TRBD1 matches 7 bases. With the DNA end fitting TRBJ2-7 better, the J assignment may be wrong. The CDR3 length is 19 residues. Germline-derived CDR1 and CDR2 are LGHNT and FRNRAP. This CDR3 is CASGLVPGQLAKGAYEQYF. For the CDR3, the DNA is TGTGCTAGTGGTTTGGTACCGGGACAGCTGGCTAAGGGCGCCTACGAGCAGTACTTC.

The V and J genes are TRBV4-2 and TRBJ2-3; 12 bases map to TRBD2. This CDR3 region has 17 residues. Germline CDR1 reads LGHNA; CDR2 reads YNFKEQ. Unmatched junction bases numbered 2, after V lost 0 bases and J lost 1 base. This chain's CDR3 is CASSQEASGGGTDTQYF. The CDR3 region has the DNA TGTGCCAGCAGCCAAGAAGCTAGCGGGGGGGGCACAGATACGCAGTATTTT.

This clonotype was counted ten times or more. The chain joins TRBV7-6 to TRBJ2-2; TRBD1 aligns across 8 bases. Germline V gene lookup returns CDR1 SGHVS and CDR2 FNYEAQ. V lost 5 bases to trimming and J lost 6 bases; unmatched junction nucleotides: 8. The CDR3 contains 15 residues. For the CDR3, the DNA is TGTGCCAGCAGCGCCCGACAGGGGATGGCCGGGGAGCTGTTTTTT. Translating gives CASSARQGMAGELFF.

CDR3 residues: CATSDGRGQFF. DNA for the CDR3: TGTGCCACCAGTGATGGAAGAGGGCAGTTCTTC. V is TRBV24-1 and J is TRBJ2-1; D call uncertain. V lost 3 bases to trimming and J lost 12 bases, with 8 bases between them. The germline V gene has CDR1 KGHDR and CDR2 SFDVKD. The CDR3 loop spans 11 amino acids.

V usage is TRBV6-1 and J usage is TRBJ2-1; 8 nucleotides line up with TRBD2. This CDR3 is 16 amino acids long. V gave up 8 bases and J gave up 8 bases; unmatched junction bases: 17. Germline CDR1 MNHNS, CDR2 SASEGT. The CDR3 loop reads CASFSVFREGGYEQFF. CDR3 bases: TGTGCCAGCTTTTCTGTCTTCCGGGAGGGCGGGTATGAGCAGTTCTTC.

This clonotype was observed at least ten times. This sequence joins TRBV7-6 and TRBJ2-1; D may be TRBD2 (6 bases). The J call may be faulty, since TRBJ2-7 better matches the DNA end. CDR1 and CDR2 (germline): SGHVS, FNYEAQ. The CDR3 runs 14 residues. The CDR3 sequence: CASSLSGSSYEQYF. In DNA form, the CDR3 reads TGTGCCAGCAGCTTAAGCGGGTCTAGTTATGAGCAGTACTTC.

This chain links TRBV7-3 with TRBJ2-3; 8 bases match TRBD1. Looked up from germline, CDR1 is SGHTA and CDR2 is FQGTGA. The CDR3 consists of 17 residues. The V and J ends lost 2 bases and 2 bases, in that order; junction bases with no gene match: 9. CDR3 nucleotides: TGTGCCAGCAGCTTACCTTTCACAGGGGGACCCACAGATACGCAGTATTTT. Translating gives CASSLPFTGGPTDTQYF.

This clonotype has a count of ten or more. The J gene is TRBJ1-6, the V gene TRBV12-3 or TRBV12-4; the D gene is possibly TRBD1 (6 bases). This CDR3 region has 13 residues. Trimming stripped 10 bases from V and 5 bases from J, with 12 bases between. The chain's CDR3 is CATSGGDNSPLHF. The CDR3 DNA follows: TGTGCCACCTCCGGGGGCGATAATTCACCCCTCCACTTT.

This clonotype has a handful of counts. V usage is TRBV12-3 or TRBV12-4 and J usage is TRBJ1-5; 10 bases align to TRBD1. This CDR3 spans 16 amino acids. J lost 4 bases, V lost 3 bases, and 6 bases had no gene match. As DNA, the CDR3 is TGTGCCAGCAGTTTGAGGACAGGGGGTTCAAATCAGCCCCAGCATTTT. This encodes CASSLRTGGSNQPQHF.

The V and J genes are TRBV11-2 and TRBJ2-3; possibly TRBD2 for D (6 bases). This CDR3 has 19 residues. Trimming removed 1 base at V and 0 bases at J, with 20 bases between. Germline V gene lookup returns CDR1 SGHAT and CDR2 FQNNGV. The chain's CDR3 is CASSLVQGLRSTSTDTQYF. The CDR3 nucleotides are TGTGCCAGCAGCTTAGTGCAAGGACTACGTTCTACTAGCACAGATACGCAGTATTTT.

The gene calls are TRBV12-3 or TRBV12-4 and TRBJ2-1, with D possibly TRBD1 on 5 matching bases. Trimming took 4 bases from V and 10 from J, leaving 29 bases between them. There are 18 residues in the CDR3. Written as DNA, the CDR3 is TGTGCCAGCAGTTCGCGAACCCACCAGGGAAGCCCTCACTACGAGCAGTTCTTC. Its protein is CASSSRTHQGSPHYEQFF.

In this sample, this clonotype turned up a few times. The chain carries TRBV10-1 and TRBJ2-3, with TRBD2 matching over 10 bases. There are 16 residues in the CDR3. Germline V gene data show CDR1 as WNHNN and CDR2 as SYGVQD (reference sequence). V trimming: 6 bases; J trimming: 1 base; junction bases outside the gene matches: 7. The CDR3 sequence is CASSPNLAGGTDTQYF. CDR3 bases: TGCGCCAGCAGCCCCAATCTAGCGGGGGGCACAGATACGCAGTATTTT.

The V call is TRBV11-2, the J call TRBJ2-3; D not certain. V gave up 4 bases and J gave up 0 bases, with 2 bases separating them. CDR1 is SGHAT, CDR2 FQNNGV, per germline. The CDR3 is 12 residues long. This CDR3 is CASSSSTDTQYF. The CDR3 DNA reads TGTGCCAGCAGCTCTAGCACAGATACGCAGTATTTT.